This note documents a single TCR beta chain sequence. The antigen is not known. This sample is drawn from a study of T cell responses to AZD1222 COVID-19 vaccine. Findings of the study overall: AZD1222 recipients seropositive at baseline numbered only 6 or 7.

Trimming stripped 1 base from V and 2 bases from J, with 5 bases between. Germline V lookup: CDR1 MGHRA, CDR2 YSYEKL. CDR3 length equals 13 residues. Sequencing used immunoSEQ multiplex PCR; TCRdb keeps in-frame clones, though not all of them. The table has roughly 140,000 clones, roughly 91% seen once. The clonotype originates from an adult in good health. The chain couples TRBV4-1 to TRBJ1-2; D gene unclear. The material was peripheral blood, obtained on day 0 of AZD1222 vaccination. The CDR3 DNA is TGCGCCAGCAGCCAAGGGAGGAACTATGGCTACACCTTC. It encodes CASSQGRNYGYTF.